Presented here are 4 T cell receptor beta chains from one specimen sequenced in a study of blood T cell repertoires in COVID-19 (dated by TCRdb to the early 2020s). The library was made by the immunoSEQ multiplex PCR assay. TCRdb carries this immuneACCESS record with in-frame sequences only. Its versions omit some clonotypes, under half of them owing to an unresolved V gene in the studies checked, with the rest unexplained. The sample yields some 240,000 clones; more than 80% were counted once. 7.5% of the sample lies in the top ten. Sequencing was performed on peripheral blood. These receptors were collected from a woman aged 80 or over with COVID-19, enrolled during active disease.

The chain combines TRBV15 with TRBJ1-6, with unresolved D. Germline loops: CDR1 LNHNV, CDR2 YYDKDF (reference sequence). Trimming pared 0 bases from V and 10 bases from J, leaving 13 bases between. The CDR3 spans 15 residues. CDR3 DNA sequence: TGTGCCACCAGCAGAGAGGTCGGGGTCGGCTCACCCCTCCACTTT. It codes for CATSREVGVGSPLHF.

This sequence joins TRBV15 and TRBJ2-5; the match to TRBD2 covers 8 bases. V gave up 0 bases and J gave up 4 bases; unmatched junction bases: 1. CDR3 length: 14 amino acids. The germline V gene encodes CDR1 LNHNV and CDR2 YYDKDF (reference sequence). CDR3 DNA sequence: TGTGCCACCAGCAGAGACCGGGGGGGAGAGACCCAGTACTTC. The encoded protein is CATSRDRGGETQYF.

The chain recombines TRBV28 with TRBJ1-2, with D tentatively TRBD1 (6 bases). The CDR3 sequence is 14 residues long. Germline values: CDR1 MDHEN, CDR2 SYDVKM. Trimming took off 6 bases at V and 4 bases at J, with 15 bases between the two ends. CDR3 bases: TGTGCCAGCAGGGGCTCAGGGGATTTCTATGGCTACACCTTC. Encoded protein: CASRGSGDFYGYTF.

The chain links TRBV5-8 to TRBJ1-2; 9 nucleotides line up with TRBD1. CDR1 is SGHTS and CDR2 is YDEGEE in the germline V gene. The CDR3 consists of 15 residues. Trimming cost V 5 bases and J 3 bases; bases outside gene matches: 8. CDR3 DNA: TGTGCCAGCAGAAACAGGGGGCGCGCATACTATGGCTACACCTTC. It translates to CASRNRGRAYYGYTF. Looking up the rest from reference TRBV5-8 and TRBJ1-2 gives the full variable domain: EAGVTQSPTHLIKTRGQQATLRCSPISGHTSVYWYQQALGLGLQFLLWYDEGEERNRGNFPPRFSGRQFPNYSSELNVNALELEDSALYLCASRNRGRAYYGYTFGSGTRLTVV.